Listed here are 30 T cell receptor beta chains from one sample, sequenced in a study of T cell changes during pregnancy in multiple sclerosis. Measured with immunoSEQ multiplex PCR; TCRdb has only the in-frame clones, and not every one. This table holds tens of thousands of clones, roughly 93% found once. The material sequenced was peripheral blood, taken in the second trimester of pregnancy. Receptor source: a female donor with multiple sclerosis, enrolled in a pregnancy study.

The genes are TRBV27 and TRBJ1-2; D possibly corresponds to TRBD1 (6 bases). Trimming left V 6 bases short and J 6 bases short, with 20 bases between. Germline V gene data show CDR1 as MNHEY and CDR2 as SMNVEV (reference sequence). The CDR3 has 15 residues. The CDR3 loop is CASRPDRLLRNGYTF. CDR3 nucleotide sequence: TGTGCCAGCAGGCCCGACAGGCTCTTAAGAAATGGCTACACCTTC.

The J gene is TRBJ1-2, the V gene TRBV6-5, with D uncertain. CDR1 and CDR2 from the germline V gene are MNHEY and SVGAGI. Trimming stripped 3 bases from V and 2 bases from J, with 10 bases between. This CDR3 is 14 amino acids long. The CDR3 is CASSYEGLNYGYTF. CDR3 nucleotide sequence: TGTGCCAGCAGTTATGAGGGATTAAACTATGGCTACACCTTC.

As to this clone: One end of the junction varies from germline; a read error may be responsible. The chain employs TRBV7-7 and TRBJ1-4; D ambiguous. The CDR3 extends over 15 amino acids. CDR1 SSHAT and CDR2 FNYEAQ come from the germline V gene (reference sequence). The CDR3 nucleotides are TGTGCTAGCAGCTTAGGGCCAGGAAAGGATGAAAAACTGTTTTTT. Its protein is CASSLGPGKDEKLFF.

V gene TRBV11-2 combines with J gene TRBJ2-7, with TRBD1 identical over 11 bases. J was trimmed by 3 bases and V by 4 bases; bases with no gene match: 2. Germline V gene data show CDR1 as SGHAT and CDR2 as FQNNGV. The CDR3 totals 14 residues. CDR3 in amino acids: CASSWTGGGYEQYF. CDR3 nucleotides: TGTGCCAGCAGCTGGACAGGGGGCGGCTACGAGCAGTACTTC.

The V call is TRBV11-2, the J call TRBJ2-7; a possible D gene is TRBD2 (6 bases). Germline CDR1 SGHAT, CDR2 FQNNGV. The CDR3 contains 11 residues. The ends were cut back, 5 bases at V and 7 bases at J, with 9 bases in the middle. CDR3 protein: CASSLGLEQYF. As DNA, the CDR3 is TGTGCCAGCAGCCTCGGACTAGAGCAGTACTTC.

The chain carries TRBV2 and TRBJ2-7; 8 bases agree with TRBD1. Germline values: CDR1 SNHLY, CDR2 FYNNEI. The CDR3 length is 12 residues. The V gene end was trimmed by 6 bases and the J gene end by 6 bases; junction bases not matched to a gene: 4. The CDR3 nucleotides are TGTGCCAGCAGGGACAGGGTGTTCGAGCAGTACTTC. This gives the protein CASRDRVFEQYF.

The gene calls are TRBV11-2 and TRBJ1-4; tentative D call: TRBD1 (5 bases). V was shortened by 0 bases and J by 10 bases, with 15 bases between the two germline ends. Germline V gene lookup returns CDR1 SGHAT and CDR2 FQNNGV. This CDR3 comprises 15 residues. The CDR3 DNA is TGTGCCAGCAGCTTAGATGGGGCCAGGATTGGAAAACTGTTTTTT. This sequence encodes CASSLDGARIGKLFF.

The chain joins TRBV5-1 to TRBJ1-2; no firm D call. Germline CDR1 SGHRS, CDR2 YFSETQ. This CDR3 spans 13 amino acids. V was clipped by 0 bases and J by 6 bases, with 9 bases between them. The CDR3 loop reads CASSLAPRDGYTF. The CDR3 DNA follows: TGCGCCAGCAGCTTGGCACCCCGGGATGGCTACACCTTC.

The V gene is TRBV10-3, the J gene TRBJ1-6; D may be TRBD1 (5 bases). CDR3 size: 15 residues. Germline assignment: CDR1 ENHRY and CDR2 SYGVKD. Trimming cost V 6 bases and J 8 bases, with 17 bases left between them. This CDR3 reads CAISALRQTDSPLHF. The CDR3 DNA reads TGTGCCATCAGCGCACTTCGACAGACCGATTCACCCCTCCACTTT.

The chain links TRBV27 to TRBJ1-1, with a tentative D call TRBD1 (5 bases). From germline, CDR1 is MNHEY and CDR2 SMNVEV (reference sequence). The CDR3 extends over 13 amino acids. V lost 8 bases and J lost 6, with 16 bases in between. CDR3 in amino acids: CASSIRGQAEAFF. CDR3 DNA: TGTGCCAGCTCTATAAGGGGCCAGGCTGAAGCTTTCTTT.

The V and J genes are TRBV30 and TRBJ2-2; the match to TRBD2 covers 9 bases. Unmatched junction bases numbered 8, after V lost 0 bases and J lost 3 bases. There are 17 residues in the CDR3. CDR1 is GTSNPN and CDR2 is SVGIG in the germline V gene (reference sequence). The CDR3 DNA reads TGTGCCTGGAGTGTGATGGGCGGGAGGGCCTACACCGGGGAGCTGTTTTTT. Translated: CAWSVMGGRAYTGELFF. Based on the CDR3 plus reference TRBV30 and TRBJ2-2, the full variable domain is SQTIHQWPATLVQPVGSPLSLECTVEGTSNPNLYWYRQAAGRGLQLLFYSVGIGQISSEVPQNLSASRPQDRQFILSSKKLLLSDSGFYLCAWSVMGGRAYTGELFFGEGSRLTVL.

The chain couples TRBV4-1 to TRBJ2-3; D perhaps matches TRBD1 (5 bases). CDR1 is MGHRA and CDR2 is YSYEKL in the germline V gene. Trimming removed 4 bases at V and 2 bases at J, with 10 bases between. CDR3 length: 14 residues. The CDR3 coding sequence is TGCGCCAGCAGCCGGCCGGACAACACAGATACGCAGTATTTT. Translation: CASSRPDNTDTQYF.

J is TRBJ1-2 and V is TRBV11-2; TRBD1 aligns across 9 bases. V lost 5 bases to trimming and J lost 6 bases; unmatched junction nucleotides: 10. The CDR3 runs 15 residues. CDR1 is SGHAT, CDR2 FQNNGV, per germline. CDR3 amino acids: CASSQRLGTGHGYTF. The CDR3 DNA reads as TGTGCCAGCAGCCAGAGACTCGGGACAGGGCATGGCTACACCTTC. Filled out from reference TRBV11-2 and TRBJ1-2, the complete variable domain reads EAGVAQSPRYKIIEKRQSVAFWCNPISGHATLYWYQQILGQGPKLLIQFQNNGVVDDSQLPKDRFSAERLKGVDSTLKIQPAKLEDSAVYLCASSQRLGTGHGYTFGSGTRLTVV.

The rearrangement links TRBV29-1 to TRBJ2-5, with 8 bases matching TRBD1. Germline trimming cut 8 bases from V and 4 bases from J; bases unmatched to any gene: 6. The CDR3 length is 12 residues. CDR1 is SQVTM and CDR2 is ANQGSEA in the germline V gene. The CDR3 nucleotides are TGCAGCTTCCGGACAGGGCTAGAGACCCAGTACTTC. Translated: CSFRTGLETQYF.

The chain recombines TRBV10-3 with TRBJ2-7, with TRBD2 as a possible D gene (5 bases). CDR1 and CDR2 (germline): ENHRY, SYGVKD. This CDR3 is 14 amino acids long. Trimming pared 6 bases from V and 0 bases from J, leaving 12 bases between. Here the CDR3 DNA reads TGTGCCATCAGGGCGGACTCTACCTCCTACGAGCAGTACTTC. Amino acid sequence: CAIRADSTSYEQYF.

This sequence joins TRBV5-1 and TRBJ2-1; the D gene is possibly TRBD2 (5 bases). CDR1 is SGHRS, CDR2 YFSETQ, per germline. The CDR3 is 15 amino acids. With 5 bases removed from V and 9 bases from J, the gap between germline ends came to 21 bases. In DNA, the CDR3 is TGCGCCAGCAGTGGAGGCCAGGTCAACCCGGGTGAGCAGTTCTTC. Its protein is CASSGGQVNPGEQFF. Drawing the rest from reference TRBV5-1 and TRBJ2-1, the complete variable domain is KAGVTQTPRYLIKTRGQQVTLSCSPISGHRSVSWYQQTPGQGLQFLFEYFSETQRNKGNFPGRFSGRQFSNSRSEMNVSTLELGDSALYLCASSGGQVNPGEQFFGPGTRLTVL.

The CDR3 sequence is CASRRRESPDTQYF. The CDR3 DNA follows: TGTGCCAGCAGGCGGCGAGAGAGTCCAGATACGCAGTATTTT. This chain uses TRBV2 with TRBJ2-3; no firm D call. The CDR3 covers 14 residues. V lost 6 bases and J 4 bases, leaving 14 bases between the germline ends. Germline values: CDR1 SNHLY, CDR2 FYNNEI.

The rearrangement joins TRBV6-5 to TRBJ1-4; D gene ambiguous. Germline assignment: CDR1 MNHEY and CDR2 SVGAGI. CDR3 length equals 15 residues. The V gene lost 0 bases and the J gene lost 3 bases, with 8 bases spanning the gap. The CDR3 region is CASSYSGDPNEKLFF. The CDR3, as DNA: TGTGCCAGCAGTTACTCGGGAGACCCTAATGAAAAACTGTTTTTT.

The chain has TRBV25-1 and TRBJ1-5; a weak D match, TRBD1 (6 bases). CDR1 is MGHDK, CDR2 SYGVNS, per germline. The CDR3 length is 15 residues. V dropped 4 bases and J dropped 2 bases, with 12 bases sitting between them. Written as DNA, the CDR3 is TGTGCCAGCAGTGGGGAGGGGGTTGGCAATCAGCCCCAGCATTTT. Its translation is CASSGEGVGNQPQHF. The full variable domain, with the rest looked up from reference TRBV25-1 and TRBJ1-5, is EADIYQTPRYLVIGTGKKITLECSQTMGHDKMYWYQQDPGMELHLIHYSYGVNSTEKGDLSSESTVSRIRTEHFPLTLESARPSHTSQYLCASSGEGVGNQPQHFGDGTRLSIL.

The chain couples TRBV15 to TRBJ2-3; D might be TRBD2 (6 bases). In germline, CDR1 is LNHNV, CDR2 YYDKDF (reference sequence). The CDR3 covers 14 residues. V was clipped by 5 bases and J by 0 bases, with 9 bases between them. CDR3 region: CATSRGFSTDTQYF. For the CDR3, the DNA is TGTGCCACCAGCCGGGGGTTCAGCACAGATACGCAGTATTTT.

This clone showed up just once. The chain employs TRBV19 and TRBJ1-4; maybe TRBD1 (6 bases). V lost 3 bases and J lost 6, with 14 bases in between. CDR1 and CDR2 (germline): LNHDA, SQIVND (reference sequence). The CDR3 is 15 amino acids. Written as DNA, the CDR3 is TGTGCCAGTAGTATTTTCGGGCAGGGGTATGAAAAACTGTTTTTT. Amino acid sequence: CASSIFGQGYEKLFF.

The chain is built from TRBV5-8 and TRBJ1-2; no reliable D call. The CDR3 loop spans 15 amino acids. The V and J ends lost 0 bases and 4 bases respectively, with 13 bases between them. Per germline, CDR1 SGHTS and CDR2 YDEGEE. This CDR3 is CASSLVGGRGYGYTF. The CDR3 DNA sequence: TGTGCCAGCAGCTTGGTGGGAGGTCGGGGCTATGGCTACACCTTC.

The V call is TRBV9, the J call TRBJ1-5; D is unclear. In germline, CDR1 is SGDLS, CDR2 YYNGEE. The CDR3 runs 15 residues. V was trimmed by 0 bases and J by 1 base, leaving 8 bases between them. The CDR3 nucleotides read TGTGCCAGCAGCGTAGGAGGGTCCAGCAATCAGCCCCAGCATTTT. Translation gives CASSVGGSSNQPQHF.

As DNA, the CDR3 is TGTGCCAGCAGCGGTGCGGGTAACTATGGCTACACCTTC. Encoded protein: CASSGAGNYGYTF. The chain recombines TRBV7-2 with TRBJ1-2; no clear D gene. Germline lookup yields CDR1 SGHTA and CDR2 FQGNSA. Trimming took 5 bases from V and 1 from J, leaving 8 bases between them. The CDR3 extends over 13 amino acids.

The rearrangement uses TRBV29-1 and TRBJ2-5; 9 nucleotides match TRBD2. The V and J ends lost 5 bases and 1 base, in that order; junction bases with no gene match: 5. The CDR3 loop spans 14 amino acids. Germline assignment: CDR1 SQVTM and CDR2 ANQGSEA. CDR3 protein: CSVPERGVQETQYF. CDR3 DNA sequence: TGCAGCGTTCCGGAGCGGGGGGTCCAAGAGACCCAGTACTTC.

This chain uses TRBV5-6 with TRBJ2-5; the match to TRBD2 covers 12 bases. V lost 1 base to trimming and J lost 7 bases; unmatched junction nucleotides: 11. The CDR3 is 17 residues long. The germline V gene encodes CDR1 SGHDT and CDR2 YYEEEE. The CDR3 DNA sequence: TGTGCCAGCAGCTTGTGGTCGGGACTAGCGGGTTCAGGGACCCAGTACTTC. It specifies CASSLWSGLAGSGTQYF.

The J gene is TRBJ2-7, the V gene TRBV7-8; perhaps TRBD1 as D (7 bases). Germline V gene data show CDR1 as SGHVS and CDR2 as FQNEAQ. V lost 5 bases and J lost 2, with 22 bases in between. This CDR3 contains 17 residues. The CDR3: CASSRGLIGQAPYEQYF. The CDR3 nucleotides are TGTGCCAGCAGCCGGGGGCTCATCGGACAGGCCCCCTACGAGCAGTACTTC. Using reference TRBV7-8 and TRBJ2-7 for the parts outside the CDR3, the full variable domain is GAGVSQSPRYKVAKRGQDVALRCDPISGHVSLFWYQQALGQGPEFLTYFQNEAQLDKSGLPSDRFFAERPEGSVSTLKIQRTQQEDSAVYLCASSRGLIGQAPYEQYFGPGTRLTVT.

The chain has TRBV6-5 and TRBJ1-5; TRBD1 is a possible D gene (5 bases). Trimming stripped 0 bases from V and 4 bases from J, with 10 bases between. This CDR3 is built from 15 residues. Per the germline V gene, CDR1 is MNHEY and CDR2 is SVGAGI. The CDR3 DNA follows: TGTGCCAGCAGTTACTCGACAGCCGGAAATCAGCCCCAGCATTTT. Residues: CASSYSTAGNQPQHF.

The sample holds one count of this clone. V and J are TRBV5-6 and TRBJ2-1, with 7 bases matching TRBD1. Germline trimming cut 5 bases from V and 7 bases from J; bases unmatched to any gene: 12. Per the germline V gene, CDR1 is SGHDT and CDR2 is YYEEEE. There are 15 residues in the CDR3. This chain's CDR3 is CASSNPWTGLNEQFF. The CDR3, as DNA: TGTGCCAGCAGTAATCCCTGGACAGGTCTGAATGAGCAGTTCTTC.

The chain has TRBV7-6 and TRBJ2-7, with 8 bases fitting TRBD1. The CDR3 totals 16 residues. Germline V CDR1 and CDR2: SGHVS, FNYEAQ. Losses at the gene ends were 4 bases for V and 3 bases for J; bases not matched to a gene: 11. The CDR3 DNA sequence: TGTGCCAGCAGCTGGGGAGAGACAGGGGAGGACTACGAGCAGTACTTC. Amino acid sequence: CASSWGETGEDYEQYF.